This T cell receptor (beta chain) stems from a study of blood T cell repertoires in COVID-19. On the study more broadly: The United States, Italy and Spain provided the acute and convalescent COVID-19 samples. T cells, B-cell-depleted T cells, or PBMCs supplied cDNA or gDNA.

CDR3 length: 14 residues. CDR1 and CDR2 from the germline V gene are SGHAT and FQNNGV. With V trimmed by 4 bases and J by 4 bases, 5 bases remained unmatched. Per the authors' pipeline: From reference gene primer amplification, estimates of nucleated cell counts were derived. Method: immunoSEQ multiplex PCR; TCRdb's copy keeps in-frame clones and lacks some. V and J calls and clone size are those listed in that table; D and trimming were worked out from the DNA. The sample records 95,000 or so clones, about 84% being singletons. The chain has TRBV11-2 and TRBJ2-7; 9 nucleotides match TRBD1. This receptor was identified in an elderly man with active or convalescent COVID-19. Sequencing input: peripheral blood. As DNA, the CDR3 is TGTGCCAGCAGCTCCGAGGACAGGGGTTACGAGCAGTACTTC. This gives the protein CASSSEDRGYEQYF.